This TCR beta chain was obtained from a study of OX40 agonist ivuxolimab in advanced cancers. The overall study: Ivuxolimab, an antibody that agonizes OX40 (CD134), was administered to the patients. Ivuxolimab doses were 0.01, 0.1, 0.3, 1.5, 3 or 10 mg/kg every 2 weeks. Aged roughly 20 to 85 with a mean of 60 years, they were about 78% male. Study observations and caveats: Dose levels from 0.1 to 3.0 mg/kg saw CD4+ and CD8+ blood T cells expand clonally by week 6.

The CDR3 has 14 residues. The V gene's germline CDR1 is SQVTM and CDR2 ANQGSEA. Trimming pared 6 bases from V and 4 bases from J, leaving 15 bases between. For this clone: Antigen specificity is unknown.

Data came from immunoSEQ multiplex PCR; TCRdb stores just in-frame clones and leaves some out. The data hold tens of thousands of clones, with 60% to 80% observed a single time. The input for sequencing was CD4+ or CD8+ T cells sorted from blood, taken in a trial of the OX40 agonist ivuxolimab. V is TRBV29-1 and J is TRBJ1-4; maybe TRBD1 (5 bases). The TCR sequence derives from an adult with an advanced solid tumor such as melanoma, head and neck, liver or kidney cancer. The CDR3 sequence is CSVRRRDRNEKLFF. As DNA, the CDR3 is TGCAGCGTGCGACGTCGGGACCGTAATGAAAAACTGTTTTTT.